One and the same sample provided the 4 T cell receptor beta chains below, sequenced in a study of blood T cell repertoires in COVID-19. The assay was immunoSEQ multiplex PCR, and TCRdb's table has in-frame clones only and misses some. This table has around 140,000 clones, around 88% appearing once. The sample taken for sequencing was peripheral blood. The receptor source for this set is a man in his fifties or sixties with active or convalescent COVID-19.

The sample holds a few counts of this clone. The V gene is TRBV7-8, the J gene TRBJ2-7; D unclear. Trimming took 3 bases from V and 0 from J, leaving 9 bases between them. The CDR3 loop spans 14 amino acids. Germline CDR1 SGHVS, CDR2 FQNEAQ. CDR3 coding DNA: TGTGCCAGCAGCTTTTTGCAGAACTCCTACGAGCAGTACTTC. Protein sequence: CASSFLQNSYEQYF.

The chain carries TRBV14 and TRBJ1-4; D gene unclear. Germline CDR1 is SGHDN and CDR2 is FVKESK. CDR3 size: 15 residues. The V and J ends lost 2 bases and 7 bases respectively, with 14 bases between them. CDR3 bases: TGTGCCAGCAGCCAATTCGTCAGGCTCGTTGAAAAACTGTTTTTT. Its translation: CASSQFVRLVEKLFF.

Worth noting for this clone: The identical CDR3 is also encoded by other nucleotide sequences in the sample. The CDR3 is CASSLGPGDYGYTF. CDR3 nucleotides: TGCGCCAGCAGCTTGGGCCCAGGGGACTATGGCTACACCTTC. The chain uses TRBV5-1 and TRBJ1-2; D is possibly TRBD1 (6 bases). Germline V gene sequence: CDR1 SGHRS, CDR2 YFSETQ. CDR3 length: 14 residues. V lost 0 bases and J lost 3, with 9 bases in between.

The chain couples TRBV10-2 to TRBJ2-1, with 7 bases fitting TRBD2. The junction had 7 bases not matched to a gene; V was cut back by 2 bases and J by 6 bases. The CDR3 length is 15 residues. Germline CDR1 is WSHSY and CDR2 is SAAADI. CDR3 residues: CASSEGGRGANEQFF. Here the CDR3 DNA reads TGCGCCAGCAGTGAGGGCGGGAGAGGTGCCAATGAGCAGTTCTTC.